The T cell receptor (beta chain) described here comes from a study of blood T cells in healthy people across ages. Study-level background: Per two T cells, about one barcoded beta molecule was captured through template switching.

Primers used in a second PCR of about 6 to 11 cycles were a sample-barcoded 5' primer and a J-beta primer mix. TCRdb ran MiXCR on the 5' RACE reads and lists one entry per CDR3 protein. The sample records 780,000 or so distinct CDR3 sequences, around half being singletons. There are 14 residues in the CDR3. The germline V gene encodes CDR1 MNHNS and CDR2 SASEGT. Trimming removed 4 bases at V and 8 bases at J, with 17 bases between. Study-wide results and limits: Long-lived donors exceeded aged donors in naive CD4+ cells and diversity.

Donors gave 8.5 to 10 milliliters of peripheral blood apiece. Total RNA, at least 5 micrograms per sample, was extracted from PBMCs. Concerning this clonotype: Its antigen is unidentified.

This sequence joins TRBV6-1 and TRBJ1-2; no firm D call. Sequenced input: blood. This TCR came from a man older than 75 in good health. This CDR3 is CASSAQREGYGYTF. For the CDR3, the DNA is TGTGCCAGCAGTGCCCAGCGGGAGGGATACGGCTACACCTTC.